What follows describes a single TCR beta chain. This specimen comes from a study of blood T cell repertoires in COVID-19. How the authors handled the data: Reference gene primer amplification gave estimated nucleated cell counts. Only in-frame clones appear in the TCRdb table, and some are missing; sequencing was by immunoSEQ multiplex PCR. Clonal size and the V and J genes are those of that table, whereas D and trimming came from the DNA. Of around 68,000 clones in the sample, 75% to 90% were seen once. Per germline, CDR1 LGHDT and CDR2 YNNKEL (reference sequence). Trimming took 4 bases from V and 7 from J, leaving 26 bases between them. The length of the CDR3 is 19 residues.

The sample comprised peripheral blood. This sequence joins TRBV3-1 (or the pseudogene TRBV3-2) and TRBJ1-6, with TRBD1 as a possible D gene (5 bases). This TCR was recovered from a man between 45 and 60 years old with acute or convalescent COVID-19. The CDR3 sequence is CASSRRSVLRITGNSPLHF. The CDR3, as DNA: TGTGCCAGCAGCCGACGTTCGGTGTTACGAATAACAGGAAATTCACCCCTCCACTTT.